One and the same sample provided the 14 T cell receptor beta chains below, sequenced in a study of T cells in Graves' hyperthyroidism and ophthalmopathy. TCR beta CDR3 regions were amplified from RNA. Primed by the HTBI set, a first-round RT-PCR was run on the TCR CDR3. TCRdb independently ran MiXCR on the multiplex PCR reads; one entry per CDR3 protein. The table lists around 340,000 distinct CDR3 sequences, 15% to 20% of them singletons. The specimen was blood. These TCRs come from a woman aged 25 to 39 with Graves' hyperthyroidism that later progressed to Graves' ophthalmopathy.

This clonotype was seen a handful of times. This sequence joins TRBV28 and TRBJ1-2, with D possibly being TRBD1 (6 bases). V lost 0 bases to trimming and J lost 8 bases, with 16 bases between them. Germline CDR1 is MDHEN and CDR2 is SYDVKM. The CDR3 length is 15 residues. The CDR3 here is CASSLWASGGGGYTF. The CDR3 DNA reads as TGTGCCAGCAGTTTATGGGCTTCGGGGGGCGGGGGCTACACCTTC.

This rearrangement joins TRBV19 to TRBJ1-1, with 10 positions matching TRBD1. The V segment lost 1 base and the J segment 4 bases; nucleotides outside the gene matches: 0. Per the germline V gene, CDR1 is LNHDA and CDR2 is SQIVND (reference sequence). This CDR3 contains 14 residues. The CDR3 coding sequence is TGTGCCAGTAGTATAGGGACAGGGGGCACTGAAGCTTTCTTT. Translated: CASSIGTGGTEAFF.

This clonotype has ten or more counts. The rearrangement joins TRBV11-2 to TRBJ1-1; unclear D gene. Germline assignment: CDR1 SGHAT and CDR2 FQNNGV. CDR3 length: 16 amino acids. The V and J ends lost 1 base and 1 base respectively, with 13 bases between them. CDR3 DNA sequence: TGTGCCAGCAGCTTAGGGCCGGGGAGGGCGAACACTGAAGCTTTCTTT. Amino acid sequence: CASSLGPGRANTEAFF.

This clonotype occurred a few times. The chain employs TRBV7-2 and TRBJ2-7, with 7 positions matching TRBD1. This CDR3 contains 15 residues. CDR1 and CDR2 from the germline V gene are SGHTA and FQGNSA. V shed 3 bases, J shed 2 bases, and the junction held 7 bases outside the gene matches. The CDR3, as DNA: TGTGCCAGCAGCTTGTGGACAGGTAGGACCTACGAGCAGTACTTC. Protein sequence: CASSLWTGRTYEQYF.

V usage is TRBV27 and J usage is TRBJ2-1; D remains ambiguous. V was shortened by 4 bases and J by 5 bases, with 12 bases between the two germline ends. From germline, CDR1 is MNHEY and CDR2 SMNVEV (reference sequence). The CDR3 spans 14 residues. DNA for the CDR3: TGTGCCAGCAGTTCACTTGGCGGTAACAATGAGCAGTTCTTC. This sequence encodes CASSSLGGNNEQFF.

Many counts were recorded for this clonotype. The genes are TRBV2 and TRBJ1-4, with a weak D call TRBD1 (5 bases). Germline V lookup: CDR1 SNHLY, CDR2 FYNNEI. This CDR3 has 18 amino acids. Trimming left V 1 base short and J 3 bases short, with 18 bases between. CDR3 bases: TGTGCCAGCAGTGAAGTGGCAGGGAGAACCTACTCTAATGAAAAACTGTTTTTT. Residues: CASSEVAGRTYSNEKLFF.

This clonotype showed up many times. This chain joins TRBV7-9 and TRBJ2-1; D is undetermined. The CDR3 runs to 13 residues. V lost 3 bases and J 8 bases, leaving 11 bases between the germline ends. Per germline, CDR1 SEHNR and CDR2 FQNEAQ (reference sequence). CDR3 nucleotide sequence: TGTGCCAGCAGCTTGCCAAACCAGCATGAGCAGTTCTTC. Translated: CASSLPNQHEQFF.

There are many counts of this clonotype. The CDR3 DNA follows: TGTGCCTGGAGTGTACAGGGAGCGCAGTATTTT. This sequence encodes CAWSVQGAQYF. This chain joins TRBV30 and TRBJ2-3, with a tentative D call TRBD1 (6 bases). Trimming shortened V by 0 bases and J by 10 bases, and 8 bases separated the two germline ends. The CDR3 is 11 residues long. CDR1 and CDR2 from the germline V gene are GTSNPN and SVGIG (reference sequence).

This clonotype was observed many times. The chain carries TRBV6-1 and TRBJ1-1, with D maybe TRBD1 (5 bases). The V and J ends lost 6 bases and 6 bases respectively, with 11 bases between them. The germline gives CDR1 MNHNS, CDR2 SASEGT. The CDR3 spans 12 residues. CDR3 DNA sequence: TGTGCCAGCAGCTCGCTAGGGGCTGAAGCTTTCTTT. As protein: CASSSLGAEAFF.

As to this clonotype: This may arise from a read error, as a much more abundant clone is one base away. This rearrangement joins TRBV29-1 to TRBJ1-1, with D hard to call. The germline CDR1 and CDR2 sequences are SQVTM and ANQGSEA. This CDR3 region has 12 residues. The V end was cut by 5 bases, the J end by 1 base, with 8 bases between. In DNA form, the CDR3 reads TGCAGCGTTCCTCGAGGGAACACTGAAGCTTTCTTT. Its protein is CSVPRGNTEAFF.

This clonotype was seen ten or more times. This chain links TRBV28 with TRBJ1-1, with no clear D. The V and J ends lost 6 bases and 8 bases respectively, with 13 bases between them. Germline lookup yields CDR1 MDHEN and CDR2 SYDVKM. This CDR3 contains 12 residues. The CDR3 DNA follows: TGTGCCAGCAGCCCCGGCTTTGGCGAAGCTTTCTTT. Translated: CASSPGFGEAFF.

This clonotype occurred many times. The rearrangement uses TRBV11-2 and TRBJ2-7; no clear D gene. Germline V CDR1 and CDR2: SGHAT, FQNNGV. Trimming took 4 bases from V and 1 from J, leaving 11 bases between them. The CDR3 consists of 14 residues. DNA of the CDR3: TGTGCCAGCAGCTCCGGCTGGGCTTCCTACGAGCAGTACTTC. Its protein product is CASSSGWASYEQYF.

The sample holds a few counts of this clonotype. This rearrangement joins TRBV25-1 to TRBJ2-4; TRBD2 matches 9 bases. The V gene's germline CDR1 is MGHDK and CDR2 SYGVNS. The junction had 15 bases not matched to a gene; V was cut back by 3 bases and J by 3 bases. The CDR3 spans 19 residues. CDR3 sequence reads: CASSEEGTSRPTGKNIQYF. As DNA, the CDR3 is TGTGCCAGCAGTGAGGAAGGGACTAGCCGACCGACGGGCAAAAACATTCAGTACTTC.

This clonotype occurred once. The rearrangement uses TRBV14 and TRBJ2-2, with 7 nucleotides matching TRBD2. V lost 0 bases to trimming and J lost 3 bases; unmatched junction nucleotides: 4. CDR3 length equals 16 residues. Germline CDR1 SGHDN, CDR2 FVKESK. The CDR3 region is CASSQELALYTGELFF. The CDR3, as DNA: TGTGCCAGCAGCCAAGAACTAGCGTTGTACACCGGGGAGCTGTTTTTT.